Detailed here is one TCR beta chain. Germline CDR1 MRHNA, CDR2 SNTAGT. This CDR3 contains 14 residues. J was trimmed by 9 bases and V by 3 bases; bases with no gene match: 7. The library came from three nested PCR rounds adapted from ARM-PCR protocols. From the multiplex PCR reads, TCRdb called clonotypes with MiXCR, one entry per CDR3 protein. The sample shows 80,000 to 100,000 distinct CDR3 sequences, 80% of them seen only once. This sample is drawn from a study of tumor and adjacent non-tumor tissue in lung cancer. This sample's RNA came from whole unsorted tissue. This non-tumor lung sample came from over 3 cm beyond the tumor edge. Newly diagnosed lung cancer patients had thoracic surgery in China, August–late 2014, without prior chemotherapy.

This clonotype was sampled from a man aged 55 to 69 with small cell lung cancer. The specimen sequenced was distant non-tumor lung tissue. The rearrangement uses TRBV6-4 and TRBJ2-1, with 8 bases lining up with TRBD2. The CDR3 DNA reads as TGTGCCAGCAGTGAAGGCACGGGGGGGAGTGAGCAGTTCTTC. This codes for CASSEGTGGSEQFF.